This T cell receptor beta chain was found in a study of metastatic and nonmetastatic thyroid tumors. Study background: It was across blood and tumor or nodule tissue from malignant and benign thyroid patients that repertoires were compared. Points from the study as a whole: Reports indicated that malignant thyroid tumors showed significantly higher TCR beta diversity than benign nodules did, in blood and tumor.

Thyroid surgery was performed in patients who had received no treatment beforehand. As to this clone: The antigen is not known. This clone may be a read error of a much larger clone one base away.

Per the original methods: CDR3 was compared across clinicopathological groups, and the resulting differences were used to build a distant-metastasis classifier for papillary thyroid cancer. TCRdb ran MiXCR on the PCR reads. The V and J calls reflect TCRdb's pipeline rather than the authors' work. The sample shows roughly 59,000 clones, under 20% of them seen only once. CDR3 size: 14 residues. The germline CDR1 and CDR2 sequences are WNHNN and SYGVQD (reference sequence). Trimming pared 4 bases from V and 5 bases from J, leaving 13 bases between. The chain couples TRBV10-1 to TRBJ2-3; D is unresolved. Source material: blood. The clonotype originates from a male donor with papillary thyroid cancer or a benign thyroid nodule (not recorded which). Some clones in this sample may be carry-over from other donors' samples. DNA of the CDR3: TGCGCCAGCAGTGTATTGTCCAGTCAAGATACGCAGTATTTT. This gives the protein CASSVLSSQDTQYF.